Below are 29 T cell receptor beta chains sequenced from a single sample in a study of OX40 agonist ivuxolimab in advanced cancers. Produced via immunoSEQ multiplex PCR; TCRdb's table is partial and in-frame only. Here the sample spans about 61,000 clones, around 86% being singletons. The sequencing here drew on CD4+ or CD8+ T cells sorted from blood, taken in a trial of the OX40 agonist ivuxolimab. These receptors all stem from an adult with an advanced solid tumor such as melanoma, head and neck, liver or kidney cancer.

The chain employs TRBV7-3 and TRBJ2-2, with 9 nucleotides matching TRBD1. Unmatched junction bases numbered 8, after V lost 4 bases and J lost 2 bases. Germline loops: CDR1 SGHTA, CDR2 FQGTGA. The CDR3 is 17 residues long. The CDR3 region is CASSWTGAGGNTGELFF. For the CDR3, the DNA is TGTGCCAGCAGCTGGACAGGGGCAGGGGGTAACACCGGGGAGCTGTTTTTT.

V usage is TRBV5-1 and J usage is TRBJ2-7, with D unclear. This CDR3 comprises 17 residues. The germline V gene encodes CDR1 SGHRS and CDR2 YFSETQ. The V and J ends lost 0 bases and 5 bases respectively, with 21 bases between them. CDR3 region: CASSLALYRRVNHEQYF. The DNA of the CDR3 is TGCGCCAGCAGCTTGGCCCTATACCGACGGGTGAATCACGAGCAGTACTTC.

The CDR3 loop reads CASSFLANTGELFF. The CDR3 DNA is TGTGCCAGCAGCTTTCTAGCGAACACCGGGGAGCTGTTTTTT. The chain has TRBV5-4 and TRBJ2-2; D gene unclear. The CDR3 is 14 residues long. Trimming shortened V by 2 bases and J by 0 bases, and 5 bases separated the two germline ends. Germline V gene sequence: CDR1 SGHNT, CDR2 YYREEE (reference sequence).

In this sample, this clone turned up a few times. The chain links TRBV4-1 to TRBJ1-3; no definite D call. The CDR3 spans 12 residues. V was clipped by 4 bases and J by 4 bases, with 5 bases between them. Per germline, CDR1 MGHRA and CDR2 YSYEKL. CDR3 sequence (DNA): TGCGCCAGCAGCCTAGGGGGAAACACCATATATTTT. As protein: CASSLGGNTIYF.

This rearrangement joins TRBV10-3 to TRBJ1-5; 10 bases are a match to TRBD1. V was pared by 6 bases and J by 5 bases, with 10 bases of the junction left unmatched. There are 16 residues in the CDR3. The germline V gene encodes CDR1 ENHRY and CDR2 SYGVKD. CDR3 protein: CAISRGQGDNYQPQHF. The DNA for the CDR3 is TGTGCCATCAGCCGAGGACAGGGGGATAACTATCAGCCCCAGCATTTT.

The chain uses TRBV13 and TRBJ1-5; D unclear. The CDR3 spans 13 residues. The germline V gene encodes CDR1 PRHDT and CDR2 FYEKMQ (reference sequence). Trimming shortened V by 4 bases and J by 9 bases, and 13 bases separated the two germline ends. The chain's CDR3 is CASSSDGNGPQHF. The CDR3 DNA sequence: TGTGCCAGCAGCTCCGATGGGAATGGGCCCCAGCATTTT.

The rearrangement joins TRBV7-9 to TRBJ2-7, with D hard to call. Per germline, CDR1 SEHNR and CDR2 FQNEAQ (reference sequence). The CDR3 has 12 residues. V lost 3 bases to trimming and J lost 3 bases, with 6 bases between them. The CDR3 spells CASSFSVYEQYF. CDR3 sequence (DNA): TGTGCCAGCAGCTTCTCAGTCTACGAGCAGTACTTC.

The rearrangement links TRBV7-2 to TRBJ1-5; TRBD1 might be the D (5 bases). V lost 2 bases, J lost 4 bases, and 9 bases lay in between. CDR1 and CDR2 (germline): SGHTA, FQGNSA. The CDR3 has 14 amino acids. The CDR3 region has the DNA TGTGCCAGCAGCTTATGGGACGGGAATCAGCCCCAGCATTTT. Protein product: CASSLWDGNQPQHF.

This chain uses TRBV4-1 with TRBJ1-1, with 8 bases aligning to TRBD1. This CDR3 has 17 amino acids. The germline CDR1 and CDR2 sequences are MGHRA and YSYEKL. The V segment lost 0 bases and the J segment 0 bases; nucleotides outside the gene matches: 6. CDR3 protein: CASSQEVQGALNTEAFF. The CDR3 DNA sequence: TGCGCCAGCAGCCAAGAGGTTCAGGGGGCATTGAACACTGAAGCTTTCTTT.

The chain employs TRBV18 and TRBJ2-7; 9 bases align to TRBD1. There are 14 residues in the CDR3. The germline CDR1 and CDR2 sequences are KGHSH and LQKENI. V lost 2 bases, J lost 7 bases, and 6 bases stayed unmatched. The CDR3 loop reads CASSPGTGRGEQYF. CDR3 in DNA: TGTGCCAGCTCACCAGGGACAGGGCGAGGGGAGCAGTACTTC.

The gene calls are TRBV14 and TRBJ2-6, with 7 nucleotides matching TRBD2. CDR3 length: 15 amino acids. Per germline, CDR1 SGHDN and CDR2 FVKESK. V trimming: 11 bases; J trimming: 2 bases; junction bases outside the gene matches: 9. The chain's CDR3 is CAGPDAGAGANVLTF. For the CDR3, the DNA is TGTGCCGGACCCGACGCGGGGGCTGGGGCCAACGTCCTGACTTTC. The variable domain in full, with the rest retrieved from reference TRBV14 and TRBJ2-6, is EAGVTQFPSHSVIEKGQTVTLRCDPISGHDNLYWYRRVMGKEIKFLLHFVKESKQDESGMPNNRFLAERTGGTYSTLKVQPAELEDSGVYFCAGPDAGAGANVLTFGAGSRLTVL.

The chain is built from TRBV2 and TRBJ1-5; D is possibly TRBD1 (6 bases). This CDR3 is 15 amino acids long. Germline loops: CDR1 SNHLY, CDR2 FYNNEI. Trimming shortened V by 2 bases and J by 6 bases, and 14 bases separated the two germline ends. Here the CDR3 reads CASSESGANRQPQHF. Written as DNA, the CDR3 is TGTGCCAGCAGTGAATCAGGGGCCAATCGTCAGCCCCAGCATTTT.

Comment on this clone: The germline gene is not matched at one end of the junction; a read error may be the cause. The chain carries TRBV20-1 and TRBJ2-2, with D tentatively TRBD2 (6 bases). Germline CDR1 and CDR2: DFQATT and SNEGSKA (reference sequence). This CDR3 has 11 amino acids. The CDR3 reads CSAPRAGGLFF. The DNA of the CDR3 is TGCAGTGCCCCCAGGGCCGGGGGGCTGTTTTTT.

The chain recombines TRBV4-3 with TRBJ2-1; 8 nucleotides line up with TRBD2. Trimming cost V 1 base and J 10 bases; bases outside gene matches: 6. This CDR3 contains 14 residues. Germline CDR1 is LGHNA and CDR2 is YSLEER. CDR3: CASSQAGGPGEQFF. The CDR3 DNA reads TGCGCCAGCAGCCAAGCGGGGGGGCCGGGAGAGCAGTTCTTC.

The chain uses TRBV5-4 and TRBJ2-7; D may be TRBD1 (5 bases). CDR1 is SGHNT and CDR2 is YYREEE in the germline V gene (reference sequence). Trimming shortened V by 2 bases and J by 6 bases, and 15 bases separated the two germline ends. The CDR3 has 14 residues. The CDR3 bases are TGTGCCAGCAGCTTCGATCTAACAGGCTTCGAGCAGTACTTC. Translation gives CASSFDLTGFEQYF.

V usage is TRBV19 and J usage is TRBJ1-5; possible D gene TRBD1, 5 bases. Trimming stripped 6 bases from V and 1 base from J, with 7 bases between. The CDR3 loop spans 13 amino acids. CDR1 LNHDA and CDR2 SQIVND come from the germline V gene (reference sequence). The CDR3 loop reads CASRGRSNQPQHF. DNA of the CDR3: TGTGCCAGTAGGGGACGGAGCAATCAGCCCCAGCATTTT.

The chain carries TRBV27 and TRBJ1-1, with a possible D match to TRBD1 (6 bases). V shed 1 base and J shed 2 bases, with 14 bases lying between them. This CDR3 has 16 amino acids. CDR1 is MNHEY and CDR2 is SMNVEV in the germline V gene (reference sequence). The CDR3 DNA reads TGTGCCAGCAGTTTATATTCAGGGGACGATAACACTGAAGCTTTCTTT. Protein: CASSLYSGDDNTEAFF.

The CDR3 loop is CASSPMGIGQPQHF. In nucleotides, the CDR3 is TGTGCCAGCAGCCCCATGGGTATAGGTCAGCCCCAGCATTTT. This sequence joins TRBV7-2 and TRBJ1-5, with unresolved D. V lost 5 bases, J lost 6 bases, and 14 bases lay in between. The CDR3 is 14 amino acids. Germline-derived CDR1 and CDR2 are SGHTA and FQGNSA.

The chain is built from TRBV7-3 and TRBJ2-7; D uncertain. Germline V gives CDR1 SGHTA, CDR2 FQGTGA. CDR3 length: 16 amino acids. V lost 4 bases, J lost 0 bases, and 16 bases lay in between. CDR3 DNA: TGTGCCAGCAGCTCCCAATGGAGACGTAGCTCCTACGAGCAGTACTTC. Its translation: CASSSQWRRSSYEQYF.

The genes are TRBV30 and TRBJ2-7, with 9 bases matching TRBD1. Per the germline V gene, CDR1 is GTSNPN and CDR2 is SVGIG (reference sequence). This CDR3 spans 14 amino acids. V gave up 2 bases and J gave up 2 bases; unmatched junction bases: 4. Here the CDR3 DNA reads TGTGCCTGGAGTATGGGACAGGGAACCTACGAGCAGTACTTC. This encodes CAWSMGQGTYEQYF.

This clone showed up just a few times. The chain's CDR3 is CASSADNRAYNSPLHF. For the CDR3, the DNA is TGTGCCAGCAGCGCGGACAATCGCGCCTATAATTCACCCCTCCACTTT. The V gene is TRBV5-4, the J gene TRBJ1-6, with D maybe TRBD1 (5 bases). This CDR3 comprises 16 residues. With 4 bases removed from V and 2 bases from J, the gap between germline ends came to 13 bases. Germline V gene data show CDR1 as SGHNT and CDR2 as YYREEE (reference sequence).

The chain has TRBV30 and TRBJ1-3; D gene ambiguous. The CDR3 spans 15 residues. The germline CDR1 and CDR2 sequences are GTSNPN and SVGIG (reference sequence). V lost 2 bases, J lost 2 bases, and 13 bases lay in between. In DNA form, the CDR3 reads TGTGCCTGGAGTCGATATGTGGGAGCTGGAAACACCATATATTTT. Translated: CAWSRYVGAGNTIYF.

This chain links TRBV28 with TRBJ2-2, with 7 bases lining up with TRBD1. The trim removed 10 bases at V and 0 bases at J, leaving 8 bases unmatched. Germline assignment: CDR1 MDHEN and CDR2 SYDVKM. The CDR3 totals 15 residues. The CDR3 sequence is CATFKGGANTGELFF. CDR3 sequence (DNA): TGTGCCACCTTTAAAGGGGGCGCGAACACCGGGGAGCTGTTTTTT.

V gene TRBV7-3 combines with J gene TRBJ1-5; D gene uncertain. Germline-derived CDR1 and CDR2 are SGHTA and FQGTGA. The CDR3 covers 13 residues. The ends were cut back, 2 bases at V and 5 bases at J, with 7 bases in the middle. The DNA for the CDR3 is TGTGCCAGCAGCTTAGGTACTGATCAGCCCCAGCATTTT. Amino acids: CASSLGTDQPQHF.

This clone was found once. The chain couples TRBV30 to TRBJ2-3; tentative D call: TRBD2 (7 bases). V shed 2 bases and J shed 5 bases, with 11 bases lying between them. The CDR3 spans 13 residues. CDR1 is GTSNPN and CDR2 is SVGIG in the germline V gene (reference sequence). The CDR3 loop is CAWSRGGEDTQYF. The CDR3 DNA reads TGTGCCTGGAGTAGAGGGGGGGAAGATACGCAGTATTTT. Variable domain in full (rest from reference TRBV30 and TRBJ2-3): SQTIHQWPATLVQPVGSPLSLECTVEGTSNPNLYWYRQAAGRGLQLLFYSVGIGQISSEVPQNLSASRPQDRQFILSSKKLLLSDSGFYLCAWSRGGEDTQYFGPGTRLTVL.

This rearrangement joins TRBV6-1 to TRBJ1-3; 9 bases agree with TRBD1. V shed 3 bases, J shed 1 base, and the junction held 4 bases outside the gene matches. Germline-derived CDR1 and CDR2 are MNHNS and SASEGT. The CDR3 spans 16 residues. The CDR3 here is CASSDGTGRSGNTIYF. In nucleotides, the CDR3 is TGTGCCAGCAGTGACGGGACAGGGCGATCTGGAAACACCATATATTTT.

The chain carries TRBV5-6 and TRBJ1-4; TRBD1 agrees at 7 bases. CDR3 length: 15 residues. From germline, CDR1 is SGHDT and CDR2 YYEEEE. J was trimmed by 1 base and V by 3 bases; bases with no gene match: 3. The CDR3 here is CASSSTGLTNEKLFF. In DNA form, the CDR3 reads TGTGCCAGCAGCTCGACAGGGCTAACTAATGAAAAACTGTTTTTT. Full variable domain (rest looked up from reference TRBV5-6 and TRBJ1-4): DAGVTQSPTHLIKTRGQQVTLRCSPKSGHDTVSWYQQALGQGPQFIFQYYEEEERQRGNFPDRFSGHQFPNYSSELNVNALLLGDSALYLCASSSTGLTNEKLFFGSGTQLSVL.

The chain employs TRBV7-2 and TRBJ2-5; D possibly matches TRBD1 or TRBD2 (5 bases each). Per the germline V gene, CDR1 is SGHTA and CDR2 is FQGNSA. The CDR3 runs 16 residues. Trimming removed 3 bases at V and 1 base at J, with 15 bases between. The CDR3: CASSFQGDYPQETQYF. The CDR3 region has the DNA TGTGCCAGCAGCTTTCAGGGCGACTACCCCCAAGAGACCCAGTACTTC.

The genes are TRBV7-3 and TRBJ2-2; D remains ambiguous. Germline lookup yields CDR1 SGHTA and CDR2 FQGTGA. The CDR3 is 12 residues long. V lost 4 bases and J 3 bases, leaving 3 bases between the germline ends. The CDR3 DNA reads TGTGCCAGCAGCTCGTACACCGGGGAGCTGTTTTTT. Encoded protein: CASSSYTGELFF.